This passage covers 26 T cell receptor beta chains from one sample sequenced in a study of regulatory T cells in long-lasting Graves disease (dated by TCRdb to the early 2020s). The library was prepared using multiplex PCR. TCRdb names Illumina HiSeq 4000 as the instrument used. TCR beta libraries were built with iRepertoire HTBI primers and Arm-PCR amplification of CDR3 regions. The public reads were run again by TCRdb, first through fastp at Q25 and then through MiXCR, and only productive beta chains were kept. Each CDR3 protein appears once, grouped with its most common genes and DNA. The sample table lists approximately 480,000 distinct CDR3 sequences, around 15% of them with a count of one. The ten largest clones add up to 10% to 15% of the sample. The time point label of this sample denotes: newly diagnosed GD, antithyroid drugs for less than 3 months. RNA was extracted from PBMCs in TRIzol for both TCR sequencing and RNA sequencing.

This sample also appeared in a second study, on T cells in Graves' hyperthyroidism and ophthalmopathy.

The sequenced sample was peripheral blood mononuclear cells (PBMCs), obtained at new diagnosis, from a patient treated with antithyroid drugs. These receptors originate from a middle-aged man with Graves disease. Donor details come from another sample of the same person, matched by shared clones.

This sequence joins TRBV6-1 and TRBJ2-1; 7 bases align to TRBD2. V lost 0 bases and J lost 3; bases outside the gene matches: 11. The germline V gene has CDR1 MNHNS and CDR2 SASEGT. CDR3 size: 18 residues. In DNA, the CDR3 is TGTGCCAGCAGTGAAGCGCTTCGGGGGAGGGCCTACTACAATGAGCAGTTCTTC. As protein: CASSEALRGRAYYNEQFF.

This clonotype has at least ten counts. J is TRBJ2-1 and V is TRBV29-1; 10 bases align to TRBD2. This CDR3 region has 17 residues. CDR1 is SQVTM and CDR2 is ANQGSEA in the germline V gene. Losses at the gene ends were 2 bases for V and 4 bases for J; bases not matched to a gene: 11. The CDR3 is CSVELVAGGVGYNEQFF. In nucleotides, the CDR3 is TGCAGCGTTGAATTGGTAGCGGGAGGAGTCGGGTACAATGAGCAGTTCTTC.

Many counts were recorded for this clonotype. This chain joins TRBV7-9 and TRBJ2-7; either TRBD1 or TRBD2 may supply D (5 bases each). Germline assignment: CDR1 SEHNR and CDR2 FQNEAQ (reference sequence). The CDR3 has 14 residues. V dropped 1 base and J dropped 5 bases, with 12 bases sitting between them. In DNA, the CDR3 is TGTGCCAGCAGCTTAGGAATATTGGGGGACGAGCAGTACTTC. As protein: CASSLGILGDEQYF.

The V and J genes are TRBV9 and TRBJ2-3, with TRBD2 matching 9 bases. The V gene's germline CDR1 is SGDLS and CDR2 YYNGEE. The CDR3 extends over 15 amino acids. V lost 3 bases, J lost 0 bases, and 2 bases stayed unmatched. The CDR3 nucleotides read TGTGCCAGCAGCGGACTAGCGGTCAGCACAGATACGCAGTATTTT. Translated: CASSGLAVSTDTQYF.

Written as DNA, the CDR3 is TGTGCCAGCAGTAAAGGACAATACTATGGCTACACCTTC. It encodes CASSKGQYYGYTF. The V and J genes are TRBV27 and TRBJ1-2; perhaps TRBD1 as D (5 bases). Trimming stripped 5 bases from V and 3 bases from J, with 10 bases between. CDR1 and CDR2 (germline): MNHEY, SMNVEV (reference sequence). CDR3 length equals 13 residues.

This sequence joins TRBV28 and TRBJ2-7; tentatively, D is TRBD2 (5 bases). The CDR3 has 14 amino acids. In germline, CDR1 is MDHEN, CDR2 SYDVKM. Trimming removed 5 bases at V and 3 bases at J, with 14 bases between. CDR3 DNA sequence: TGTGCCAGCAGTGGATCTCCGGGATACTACGAGCAGTACTTC. This codes for CASSGSPGYYEQYF.

As concerns this clonotype: A much larger clone lies one base from this, so it may be a read error. The chain employs TRBV28 and TRBJ2-1; no firm D call. The CDR3 extends over 16 amino acids. V was trimmed by 9 bases and J by 0 bases, leaving 18 bases between them. Germline CDR1 and CDR2: MDHEN and SYDVKM. CDR3 in amino acids: CASPRGGVSSYNEQFF. The CDR3 DNA sequence: TGTGCCAGTCCAAGAGGCGGTGTTAGCTCCTACAATGAGCAGTTCTTC.

This clonotype was detected ten times or more. The chain uses TRBV3-1 and TRBJ2-2; D is possibly TRBD2 (6 bases). Germline loops: CDR1 LGHDT, CDR2 YNNKEL (reference sequence). The germline V and J ends were trimmed by 4 bases and 5 bases, with 14 bases remaining between them. This CDR3 spans 15 amino acids. DNA for the CDR3: TGTGCCAGCAGCCTTACAACGGGGAGGACCGGGGAGCTGTTTTTT. Protein: CASSLTTGRTGELFF.

This chain uses TRBV29-1 with TRBJ2-5; a weak D match, TRBD1 (5 bases). The ends were cut back, 4 bases at V and 2 bases at J, with 14 bases in the middle. The CDR3 length is 14 residues. Germline V CDR1 and CDR2: SQVTM, ANQGSEA. The CDR3 loop is CSVVSRESQETQYF. The CDR3 region has the DNA TGCAGCGTTGTATCCAGGGAATCTCAAGAGACCCAGTACTTC.

The CDR3 here is CASSAPRGTGGAQGANVLTF. The CDR3 DNA sequence: TGTGCCAGCAGCGCGCCCCGCGGGACAGGGGGCGCGCAGGGGGCCAACGTCCTGACTTTC. The genes are TRBV7-2 and TRBJ2-6; 12 bases are shared with TRBD1. CDR1 SGHTA and CDR2 FQGNSA come from the germline V gene. This CDR3 is 20 amino acids long. The trim removed 5 bases at V and 4 bases at J, leaving 15 bases unmatched.

This clonotype was counted many times. This sequence joins TRBV7-9 and TRBJ1-1; no clear D gene. Germline CDR1 and CDR2: SEHNR and FQNEAQ (reference sequence). The CDR3 runs 11 residues. With 8 bases removed from V and 4 bases from J, the gap between germline ends came to 8 bases. The CDR3 nucleotides read TGTGCCAGCGCTAAACCCACTGAAGCTTTCTTT. Translated, it gives CASAKPTEAFF.

This clonotype was counted between two and nine times. Compared with germline, one end of the junction differs, possibly owing to a read error. The chain joins TRBV7-7 to TRBJ2-2; unclear D gene. Germline CDR1 SSHAT, CDR2 FNYEAQ (reference sequence). The CDR3 sequence is 17 residues long. The CDR3 protein is CASSTATPDRSTGELFF. The DNA of the CDR3 is TGTGCTAGCAGCACCGCAACGCCGGACCGAAGCACCGGGGAGCTGTTTTTT.

This clonotype was found many times. V gene TRBV28 combines with J gene TRBJ2-1, with TRBD1 matching over 10 bases. The trim removed 8 bases at V and 10 bases at J, leaving 8 bases unmatched. Germline assignment: CDR1 MDHEN and CDR2 SYDVKM. The CDR3 has 13 amino acids. Written as DNA, the CDR3 is TGTGCCAGCCTGGGACAGGGGCGTGTGGAGCAGTTCTTC. Amino acids: CASLGQGRVEQFF.

In this sample, this clonotype turned up a few times. The genes are TRBV27 and TRBJ2-1; possible D gene TRBD2, 7 bases. Germline V gene lookup returns CDR1 MNHEY and CDR2 SMNVEV (reference sequence). The CDR3 has 13 amino acids. With 1 base removed from V and 10 bases from J, the gap between germline ends came to 11 bases. This chain's CDR3 is CASSLWGGREQFF. DNA for the CDR3: TGTGCCAGCAGTTTATGGGGGGGGCGGGAGCAGTTCTTC.

This chain connects TRBV7-9 to TRBJ1-2; tentatively, D is TRBD1 (6 bases). Trimming pared 5 bases from V and 1 base from J, leaving 14 bases between. The CDR3 runs 15 residues. Germline V gene sequence: CDR1 SEHNR, CDR2 FQNEAQ (reference sequence). CDR3: CASSQPRGDNYGYTF. CDR3 DNA sequence: TGTGCCAGCAGCCAGCCAAGGGGGGATAACTATGGCTACACCTTC.

V usage is TRBV6-1 and J usage is TRBJ2-1; 8 nucleotides line up with TRBD2. The germline V gene encodes CDR1 MNHNS and CDR2 SASEGT. There are 15 residues in the CDR3. V lost 7 bases and J lost 0; bases outside the gene matches: 5. The CDR3 region has the DNA TGTGCCAGCATCAGCGGGAGTAGCTCCTACAATGAGCAGTTCTTC. Encoded protein: CASISGSSSYNEQFF.

This clonotype was seen at least ten times. The rearrangement uses TRBV20-1 and TRBJ2-3; D perhaps matches TRBD2 (6 bases). CDR1 is DFQATT and CDR2 is SNEGSKA in the germline V gene (reference sequence). V lost 3 bases and J 1 base, leaving 8 bases between the germline ends. CDR3 length: 13 residues. The CDR3 is CSARRRGTDTQYF. DNA for the CDR3: TGCAGTGCTAGGAGGAGGGGCACAGATACGCAGTATTTT.

Only a few counts were recorded for this clonotype. The chain employs TRBV7-9 and TRBJ2-7; tentative D call: TRBD2 (6 bases). With 5 bases removed from V and 4 bases from J, the gap between germline ends came to 18 bases. CDR1 SEHNR and CDR2 FQNEAQ come from the germline V gene (reference sequence). The CDR3 runs to 15 residues. Written as DNA, the CDR3 is TGTGCCAGCAGCCAACCGGGACTCTCTTCTTACGAGCAGTACTTC. Its protein product is CASSQPGLSSYEQYF.

This clonotype has at least ten counts. The J gene is TRBJ2-1, the V gene TRBV12-5, with a weak D call TRBD1 (6 bases). CDR3 length equals 15 residues. Deletions cut 6 bases from V and 6 bases from J, with 18 bases between. Germline values: CDR1 LGHNT, CDR2 FRNRAP. The CDR3 is CASGPGTPSRNEQFF. In DNA, the CDR3 is TGTGCTAGTGGGCCGGGGACACCGAGCCGCAATGAGCAGTTCTTC. Filled out from reference TRBV12-5 and TRBJ2-1, the complete variable domain reads DARVTQTPRHKVTEMGQEVTMRCQPILGHNTVFWYRQTMMQGLELLAYFRNRAPLDDSGMPKDRFSAEMPDATLATLKIQPSEPRDSAVYFCASGPGTPSRNEQFFGPGTRLTVL.

This clonotype was picked up many times. The chain carries TRBV30 and TRBJ2-7, with 7 bases identical to TRBD2. This CDR3 has 12 residues. V was pared by 5 bases and J by 1 base, with 2 bases of the junction left unmatched. CDR1 is GTSNPN, CDR2 SVGIG, per germline (reference sequence). The CDR3 sequence: CAWGGGSYEQYF. DNA for the CDR3: TGTGCCTGGGGGGGAGGGTCCTACGAGCAGTACTTC.

J is TRBJ1-6 and V is TRBV12-3 or TRBV12-4; D is undetermined. Trimming stripped 3 bases from V and 6 bases from J, with 9 bases between. The CDR3 has 14 amino acids. Here the CDR3 reads CASSFGQLNSPLHF. Here the CDR3 DNA reads TGTGCCAGCAGTTTCGGGCAGCTTAATTCACCCCTCCACTTT.

In this sample, this clonotype turned up a few times. The CDR3 region has the DNA TGTGCCAGCAGGAGGGACAGAACGAACACTGAAGCTTTCTTT. Amino acid sequence: CASRRDRTNTEAFF. The chain joins TRBV13 to TRBJ1-1, with 7 bases fitting TRBD1. The trim removed 6 bases at V and 1 base at J, leaving 5 bases unmatched. Germline CDR1 PRHDT, CDR2 FYEKMQ (reference sequence). CDR3 length: 14 residues.

This clonotype was observed at least ten times. The genes are TRBV9 and TRBJ1-1, with D perhaps TRBD1 (5 bases). The CDR3 has 14 residues. From germline, CDR1 is SGDLS and CDR2 YYNGEE. V shed 0 bases and J shed 0 bases, with 6 bases lying between them. CDR3 residues: CASSVGGVNTEAFF. The CDR3 nucleotides are TGTGCCAGCAGCGTAGGGGGGGTGAACACTGAAGCTTTCTTT.

This clonotype was seen more than once but under ten times. Possible read error: a much larger clone is one base away. The chain links TRBV2 to TRBJ1-2, with D unresolved. Trimming shortened V by 4 bases and J by 6 bases, and 12 bases separated the two germline ends. Germline assignment: CDR1 SNHLY and CDR2 FYNNEI. This CDR3 has 13 amino acids. For the CDR3, the DNA is TGTGCCAGCAGTGCCGAAGCGTTAGATGGCTACACCTTC. It is translated as CASSAEALDGYTF.

The sample holds many counts of this clonotype. This chain uses TRBV2 with TRBJ1-1; possible D gene TRBD1, 5 bases. V was trimmed by 2 bases and J by 5 bases, leaving 15 bases between them. The CDR3 loop spans 15 amino acids. The V gene's germline CDR1 is SNHLY and CDR2 FYNNEI. Written as DNA, the CDR3 is TGTGCCAGCAGTGAATTCAGGCAGGGAAGTACTGAAGCTTTCTTT. Its protein product is CASSEFRQGSTEAFF.

Regarding this clonotype: Germline is not matched at one junction end, which may reflect a read error. The genes are TRBV30 and TRBJ1-4; perhaps TRBD1 as D (5 bases). This CDR3 has 12 residues. Germline lookup yields CDR1 GTSNPN and CDR2 SVGIG (reference sequence). CDR3 sequence reads: CAWDRSNEKLVF. The CDR3 DNA reads as TGTGCCTGGGACAGAAGCAATGAAAAACTGGTTTTT.